Here is one T cell receptor beta chain with its context. What it binds is not known. This entry comes from a study of early T cells in non-severe SARS-CoV-2 infection. Study-level background: Chains were unpaired, as sequencing was done on bulk RNA from unsorted whole blood. Findings and caveats of the study: The matching step, a VDJdb search, favored anti-spike CD8 responses and missed private and CD4 specificities.

J gave up 3 bases and V 1 base, and 2 bases lay outside the gene matches. The CDR3 is made up of 15 amino acids. Germline assignment: CDR1 LGHNA and CDR2 YNFKEQ. The library protocol tagged individual cDNA molecules with unique molecular identifiers. TCRdb itself ran the 5' RACE reads through MiXCR, one entry per CDR3 protein. The table lists 35,000 to 45,000 distinct CDR3 sequences, 10% to 15% of them singletons. This TCR was sampled from an adult who was a healthcare worker with PCR-confirmed SARS-CoV-2 infection or an uninfected control (not recorded which). V usage is TRBV4-2 and J usage is TRBJ1-1; 10 bases map to TRBD1. The source material was whole blood. CDR3 residues: CASSQGTGGDTEAFF. The CDR3 bases are TGTGCCAGCAGCCAAGGGACAGGGGGGGACACTGAAGCTTTCTTT.